This T cell receptor beta chain was recovered during a study of response to subunit inactivated influenza vaccine. Germline V gene lookup returns CDR1 SGHDT and CDR2 YYEEEE. This CDR3 has 16 amino acids. Trimming stripped 4 bases from V and 5 bases from J, with 22 bases between. TCRdb ran MiXCR on the RT-PCR reads and lists one entry per CDR3 protein. Seen here are about 570,000 distinct CDR3 sequences, roughly 10% observed once, and the top ten hold more than 9.5%. This same sample was also part of a study on T cells expressing NK-cell markers. Turning to that study: A 5'RACE template switching approach incorporating UMIs was used to make TCR beta cDNA. According to the study, TCR beta repertoires originated from sorted CD3+CD56+NKG2C+, CD3+CD56+NKG2C- and CD3+CD56-NKG2C+ T cells. Sequencing covered eight donors, seven HCMV-seropositive and one seronegative. Of the CD8+ T cell pool in several donors, roughly 1.0-8% was accounted for by dominant NKG2C+ clonotypes. Whether expanded NKG2C+ T cell clones were HCMV specific stayed uncertain.

The receptor was derived from a man aged 45-60 years who received an inactivated influenza vaccine. The chain carries TRBV5-6 and TRBJ2-7, with D possibly matching TRBD1 (5 bases). Sample: PBMCs from blood, taken on the day of vaccination. CDR3 sequence reads: CASSSDMRQGADEQYF. In DNA form, the CDR3 reads TGTGCCAGCAGCAGTGACATGCGTCAGGGCGCGGACGAGCAGTACTTC.